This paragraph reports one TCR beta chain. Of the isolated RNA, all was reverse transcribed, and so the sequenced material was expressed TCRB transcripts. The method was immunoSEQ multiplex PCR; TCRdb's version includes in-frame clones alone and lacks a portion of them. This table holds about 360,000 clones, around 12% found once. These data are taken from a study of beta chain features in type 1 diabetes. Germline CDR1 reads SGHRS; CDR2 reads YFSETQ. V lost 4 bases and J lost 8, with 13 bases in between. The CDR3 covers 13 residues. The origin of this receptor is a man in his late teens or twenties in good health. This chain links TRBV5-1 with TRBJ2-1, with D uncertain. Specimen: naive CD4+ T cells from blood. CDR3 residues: CASSPLPQDEQFF. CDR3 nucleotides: TGCGCCAGCAGCCCTCTTCCCCAGGATGAGCAGTTCTTC.